The next 12 T cell receptor beta chains were all read from a single sample in a study of Ad26.COV2.S vaccination and SARS-CoV-2 variants. Treatment of the sample: around 19 received Ad26.COV2.S at low or high dose, single or two shots; 5 received placebo; per-sample allocation not given. Specimens were obtained on day 63 following the first vaccine or placebo injection. The table came from immunoSEQ multiplex PCR; TCRdb's copy has only in-frame clones and leaves some out. The data show under 500,000 clones, about nine tenths seen once. This specimen was peripheral blood, taken in a trial of Ad26.COV2.S vaccine versus placebo. Source of these receptors: a person between 18 and 60 years old who received the Ad26.COV2.S COVID-19 vaccine or a placebo.

The rearrangement links TRBV27 to TRBJ2-7; D is unclear. Germline V gives CDR1 MNHEY, CDR2 SMNVEV (reference sequence). The CDR3 covers 13 residues. V lost 8 bases, J lost 2 bases, and 13 bases lay in between. In nucleotides, the CDR3 is TGTGCCAGCTCCTCGGACCTGACCTACGAGCAGTACTTC. Its protein is CASSSDLTYEQYF.

J is TRBJ2-6 and V is TRBV2, with a tentative D call TRBD1 (5 bases). This CDR3 is built from 15 residues. The ends were cut back, 7 bases at V and 2 bases at J, with 12 bases in the middle. CDR1 and CDR2 (germline): SNHLY, FYNNEI. CDR3 nucleotides: TGTGCCAGCATCGTTGACAGTCCTGGGGCCAACGTCCTGACTTTC. Translated: CASIVDSPGANVLTF.

V and J are TRBV3-1 (or the pseudogene TRBV3-2) and TRBJ1-5; no clear D. V lost 3 bases and J lost 1, with 19 bases in between. In germline, CDR1 is LGHDT, CDR2 YNNKEL (reference sequence). CDR3 length: 18 amino acids. The CDR3 reads CASSHATTRALSNQPQHF. DNA for the CDR3: TGTGCCAGCAGCCATGCGACCACGAGGGCATTGAGCAATCAGCCCCAGCATTTT.

This chain uses TRBV7-6 with TRBJ2-3, with 7 positions matching TRBD1. CDR1 SGHVS and CDR2 FNYEAQ come from the germline V gene. Trimming cost V 5 bases and J 6 bases; bases outside gene matches: 8. The CDR3 totals 14 residues. The CDR3 reads CASSLTGTIDTQYF. Here the CDR3 DNA reads TGTGCCAGCAGCCTGACAGGGACCATCGATACGCAGTATTTT.

This sequence joins TRBV7-2 and TRBJ2-1; 12 nucleotides line up with TRBD2. Germline lookup yields CDR1 SGHTA and CDR2 FQGNSA. V dropped 6 bases and J dropped 9; count of bases not matched to a gene: 12. The CDR3 runs 16 residues. CDR3 region: CASRTPSGGAAAEQFF. The CDR3 coding sequence is TGTGCCAGCAGAACCCCTAGCGGGGGGGCCGCCGCTGAGCAGTTCTTC. The complete variable domain, with remaining parts taken from reference TRBV7-2 and TRBJ2-1, reads GAGVSQSPSNKVTEKGKDVELRCDPISGHTALYWYRQSLGQGLEFLIYFQGNSAPDKSGLPSDRFSAERTGGSVSTLTIQRTQQEDSAVYLCASRTPSGGAAAEQFFGPGTRLTVL.

The chain has TRBV5-1 and TRBJ1-6; 10 bases fit TRBD1. V lost 4 bases to trimming and J lost 11 bases; unmatched junction nucleotides: 6. The CDR3 runs 14 residues. Germline lookup yields CDR1 SGHRS and CDR2 YFSETQ. CDR3 nucleotides: TGCGCCAGCAGCCGGGACAGGGGTATGGCACCCCTCCACTTT. Its protein product is CASSRDRGMAPLHF.

The chain links TRBV19 to TRBJ2-7; 7 bases fit TRBD2. Trimming at V came to 6 bases and at J to 2 bases, leaving 7 bases not matched to a gene. The CDR3 totals 14 residues. Germline V lookup: CDR1 LNHDA, CDR2 SQIVND (reference sequence). The CDR3 DNA reads TGTGCCAGTAGAAATCGGGGGGTTCCCTACGAGCAGTACTTC. Amino acid sequence: CASRNRGVPYEQYF.

The V call is TRBV5-6, the J call TRBJ2-5; 9 nucleotides match TRBD1. The CDR3 sequence is 15 residues long. J lost 5 bases, V lost 0 bases, and 5 bases had no gene match. Per the germline V gene, CDR1 is SGHDT and CDR2 is YYEEEE. The CDR3 loop reads CASSLGQGDGETQYF. In DNA form, the CDR3 reads TGTGCCAGCAGCTTGGGACAGGGGGATGGGGAGACCCAGTACTTC. The whole variable domain, filled in from reference TRBV5-6 and TRBJ2-5, reads DAGVTQSPTHLIKTRGQQVTLRCSPKSGHDTVSWYQQALGQGPQFIFQYYEEEERQRGNFPDRFSGHQFPNYSSELNVNALLLGDSALYLCASSLGQGDGETQYFGPGTRLLVL.

This chain uses TRBV4-1 with TRBJ2-1; no clear D gene. V was trimmed by 4 bases and J by 10 bases, leaving 11 bases between them. This CDR3 contains 12 residues. Looked up from germline, CDR1 is MGHRA and CDR2 is YSYEKL. DNA of the CDR3: TGCGCCAGCAGCCCCTCTCTAGGGGAGCAGTTCTTC. It yields the protein CASSPSLGEQFF.

This rearrangement joins TRBV5-1 to TRBJ2-7, with a possible D match to TRBD1 (5 bases). This CDR3 is 14 amino acids long. Trimming took off 0 bases at V and 3 bases at J, with 10 bases between the two ends. Germline V gene lookup returns CDR1 SGHRS and CDR2 YFSETQ. DNA of the CDR3: TGCGCCAGCAGCTTGGGCAGGGAATACTACGAGCAGTACTTC. Protein: CASSLGREYYEQYF.

The J gene is TRBJ1-2, the V gene TRBV28; D perhaps matches TRBD1 (6 bases). This CDR3 has 13 amino acids. CDR1 MDHEN and CDR2 SYDVKM come from the germline V gene. Trimming removed 6 bases at V and 8 bases at J, with 16 bases between. The CDR3 nucleotides are TGTGCCAGCAGGTTGGGGGGGCTCTCCGGCTACACCTTC. Protein sequence: CASRLGGLSGYTF.

V and J are TRBV7-9 and TRBJ2-7; D unclear. From germline, CDR1 is SEHNR and CDR2 FQNEAQ (reference sequence). This CDR3 has 15 residues. V lost 1 base to trimming and J lost 2 bases, with 12 bases between them. The CDR3 DNA reads as TGTGCCAGCAGCTTAGACATAGCTCTCCCCTACGAGCAGTACTTC. This gives the protein CASSLDIALPYEQYF.